Listed below are T cell receptor beta chains from one sample, sequenced in a study of cytomegalovirus exposure and HLA in healthy donors. Sequenced by immunoSEQ multiplex PCR; TCRdb stores in-frame clones only, minus some. The top ten hold about 14% of the sample, which has around 100,000 clones, roughly 80% seen once. Sequenced material: PBMCs. These receptor sequences come from a male donor in good health and CMV-seropositive. Both conserved end residues are part of each CDR3. Each record gives: J gene, V gene, D gene, clone size, CDR3 protein, CDR3 DNA. The D gene is left open where the match is weak. Some rows mark clone size as missing; the rest say once, few, many or name a class of expanded clone.

J gene: TRBJ2-5
V gene: TRBV15
D gene: -
clone size: -
CDR3 protein: CATSRDRVPQETQYF
CDR3 DNA: TGTGCCACCAGCAGAGATCGGGTACCCCAAGAGACCCAGTACTTC

J gene: TRBJ2-1
V gene: TRBV4-1
D gene: TRBD2
clone size: -
CDR3 protein: CASSQDGAGGPLDEQFF
CDR3 DNA: TGCGCCAGCAGCCAAGATGGGGCGGGGGGGCCCCTGGATGAGCAGTTCTTC

J gene: TRBJ1-4
V gene: TRBV5-1
D gene: -
clone size: -
CDR3 protein: CASSLGQSNEKLFF
CDR3 DNA: TGCGCCAGCAGCTTAGGACAGTCTAATGAAAAACTGTTTTTT

J gene: TRBJ2-7
V gene: TRBV5-1
D gene: TRBD1
clone size: -
CDR3 protein: CASSLDGTGAYEQYF
CDR3 DNA: TGCGCCAGCAGCTTGGACGGGACAGGGGCTTACGAGCAGTACTTC

J gene: TRBJ2-7
V gene: TRBV15
D gene: TRBD1
clone size: -
CDR3 protein: CATSRDKGTGSYEQYF
CDR3 DNA: TGTGCCACCAGCAGAGATAAAGGGACAGGGTCCTACGAGCAGTACTTC

J gene: TRBJ2-1
V gene: TRBV5-1
D gene: TRBD2
clone size: -
CDR3 protein: CASSFGRGSSSIHADEQFF
CDR3 DNA: TGCGCCAGCAGCTTCGGGAGGGGCAGTTCGTCGATCCACGCGGATGAGCAGTTCTTC

J gene: TRBJ2-5
V gene: TRBV11-1
D gene: -
clone size: few
CDR3 protein: CASSFRRNQETQYF
CDR3 DNA: TGTGCCAGCAGCTTTCGGCGGAACCAAGAGACCCAGTACTTC

J gene: TRBJ2-1
V gene: TRBV25-1
D gene: -
clone size: -
CDR3 protein: CASGGRGDQYEQFF
CDR3 DNA: TGTGCCAGCGGAGGACGCGGGGACCAATATGAGCAGTTCTTC

J gene: TRBJ2-7
V gene: TRBV2
D gene: -
clone size: -
CDR3 protein: CASSQGEGVYEQYF
CDR3 DNA: TGTGCCAGCAGCCAAGGGGAAGGGGTATACGAGCAGTACTTC

J gene: TRBJ1-2
V gene: TRBV28
D gene: TRBD1
clone size: -
CDR3 protein: CASTRDRDYGYTF
CDR3 DNA: TGTGCCAGCACCCGGGACAGGGACTATGGCTACACCTTC

J gene: TRBJ1-2
V gene: TRBV19
D gene: TRBD1
clone size: few
CDR3 protein: CASTRTGFTNYGYTF
CDR3 DNA: TGTGCCAGTACCCGGACAGGGTTTACTAACTATGGCTACACCTTC

J gene: TRBJ2-5
V gene: TRBV18
D gene: TRBD2
clone size: once
CDR3 protein: CASSPTSGEETQYF
CDR3 DNA: TGTGCCAGCTCACCTACTAGCGGGGAAGAGACCCAGTACTTC

J gene: TRBJ2-7
V gene: TRBV6-1
D gene: -
clone size: -
CDR3 protein: CASKLDGHYEQYF
CDR3 DNA: TGTGCCAGCAAACTGGACGGACACTACGAGCAGTACTTC

J gene: TRBJ1-1
V gene: TRBV6-5
D gene: -
clone size: -
CDR3 protein: CGSRRQSRTNTEAFF
CDR3 DNA: TGTGGCAGCAGGCGACAGAGCCGAACGAACACTGAAGCTTTCTTT

J gene: TRBJ2-2
V gene: TRBV25-1
D gene: TRBD1
clone size: -
CDR3 protein: CASSDGTENTGELFF
CDR3 DNA: TGTGCCAGCAGTGACGGGACAGAGAACACCGGGGAGCTGTTTTTT

J gene: TRBJ2-5
V gene: TRBV7-9
D gene: TRBD1
clone size: -
CDR3 protein: CASSSTGGAETQYF
CDR3 DNA: TGTGCCAGCAGTTCTACAGGGGGCGCGGAGACCCAGTACTTC

J gene: TRBJ1-4
V gene: TRBV2
D gene: TRBD1
clone size: -
CDR3 protein: CASSENGQGGEKLFF
CDR3 DNA: TGTGCCAGCAGTGAAAACGGACAGGGTGGAGAAAAACTGTTTTTT

J gene: TRBJ2-3
V gene: TRBV29-1
D gene: -
clone size: -
CDR3 protein: CSVEEGAGGDTQYF
CDR3 DNA: TGCAGCGTTGAAGAAGGCGCGGGTGGAGATACGCAGTATTTT

J gene: TRBJ2-7
V gene: TRBV6-5
D gene: -
clone size: -
CDR3 protein: CASSLNRMTGSYEQYF
CDR3 DNA: TGTGCCAGCAGTTTAAATAGAATGACAGGCTCCTACGAGCAGTACTTC

J gene: TRBJ1-5
V gene: TRBV30
D gene: -
clone size: -
CDR3 protein: CAWSPGQNNQPQHF
CDR3 DNA: TGTGCCTGGAGTCCCGGACAGAATAATCAGCCCCAGCATTTT

J gene: TRBJ1-2
V gene: TRBV5-8
D gene: -
clone size: -
CDR3 protein: CASSWLPDRDYGYTF
CDR3 DNA: TGTGCCAGCAGCTGGCTCCCGGATCGGGACTATGGCTACACCTTC

J gene: TRBJ1-3
V gene: TRBV6-5
D gene: -
clone size: -
CDR3 protein: CASSYSQGYAGNTIYF
CDR3 DNA: TGTGCCAGCAGTTACTCCCAGGGGTACGCTGGAAACACCATATATTTT

J gene: TRBJ1-1
V gene: TRBV18
D gene: TRBD1
clone size: -
CDR3 protein: CASNRQGRNTEAFF
CDR3 DNA: TGTGCCAGCAACCGACAGGGCAGGAACACTGAAGCTTTCTTT

J gene: TRBJ2-5
V gene: TRBV5-4
D gene: -
clone size: -
CDR3 protein: CASSRGSRGGGETQYF
CDR3 DNA: TGTGCCAGCAGCAGGGGGTCTAGGGGGGGAGGAGAGACCCAGTACTTC

J gene: TRBJ2-1
V gene: TRBV4-2
D gene: -
clone size: -
CDR3 protein: CASSQDKGRGKNEQFF
CDR3 DNA: TGTGCCAGCAGCCAAGATAAGGGCAGGGGTAAGAATGAGCAGTTCTTC

J gene: TRBJ2-7
V gene: TRBV28
D gene: TRBD2
clone size: -
CDR3 protein: CASSLLSRGGLNEQYF
CDR3 DNA: TGTGCCAGCAGCCTACTCTCGCGGGGGGGCCTTAACGAGCAGTACTTC

J gene: TRBJ1-4
V gene: TRBV30
D gene: -
clone size: -
CDR3 protein: CAWKGDDNEKLFF
CDR3 DNA: TGTGCCTGGAAGGGGGACGATAATGAAAAACTGTTTTTT

J gene: TRBJ2-5
V gene: TRBV6-1
D gene: -
clone size: -
CDR3 protein: CASTSGEYRTQYF
CDR3 DNA: TGTGCCAGCACCTCAGGGGAATATCGGACCCAGTACTTC